This T cell receptor beta chain derives from a study of glioma-infiltrating T cells. The study's findings and limits: Very few CDR3 sequences were shared between tissue and blood. Gliomas, especially low-grade, showed above-expected tissue-blood divergence; non-neoplastic patients showed below.

A few counts support this clonotype. What it recognizes is unknown. Using RNA template, CDR3s of TCR alpha and beta were amplified with iRepertoire arm-PCR. Tissue mRNA or PBMC total RNA, about 90-400 ng, went into one-step reverse transcription and amplification. TCRdb processed the multiplex PCR reads anew with MiXCR; each CDR3 protein has one entry. The top ten clones hold over 25% of a sample with roughly 130,000 distinct CDR3 sequences, around a quarter of them seen once. V lost 2 bases and J lost 5, with 11 bases in between. The CDR3 loop spans 14 amino acids. Germline CDR1 is MNHEY and CDR2 is SVGAGI.

This rearrangement joins TRBV6-5 to TRBJ2-3; maybe TRBD1 (6 bases). The receptor was isolated from a human donor with low-grade glioma or glioblastoma, undergoing nonglioma brain surgery, or in good health (not recorded which). The sequencing sample was made of glioma tissue, nonneoplastic brain tissue, or PBMCs (not recorded which). CDR3 sequence: CASSYARGVDTQYF. As DNA, the CDR3 is TGTGCCAGCAGTTACGCCAGGGGAGTAGATACGCAGTATTTT.